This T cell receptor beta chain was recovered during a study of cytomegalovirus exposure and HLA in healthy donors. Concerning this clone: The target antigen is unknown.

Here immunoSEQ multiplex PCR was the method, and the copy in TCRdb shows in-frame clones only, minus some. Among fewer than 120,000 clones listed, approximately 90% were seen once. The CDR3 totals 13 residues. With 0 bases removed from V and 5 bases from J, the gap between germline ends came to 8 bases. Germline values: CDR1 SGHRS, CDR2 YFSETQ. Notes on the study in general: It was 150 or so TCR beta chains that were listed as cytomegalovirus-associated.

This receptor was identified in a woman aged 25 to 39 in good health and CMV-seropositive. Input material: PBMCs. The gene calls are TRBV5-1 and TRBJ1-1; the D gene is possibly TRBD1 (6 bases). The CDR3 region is CASSLGGGTEAFF. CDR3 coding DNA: TGCGCCAGCAGCTTGGGAGGGGGAACTGAAGCTTTCTTT.